The text below deals with one T cell receptor (beta chain). This CDR3 region has 19 residues. CDR1 MGHRA and CDR2 YSYEKL come from the germline V gene. V shed 1 base and J 6 bases; nucleotides not matched to a gene: 13. This entry belongs to a study of cytomegalovirus exposure and HLA in healthy donors. In the PCR, 60 Vbeta and 13 Jbeta primers were used. Data came from immunoSEQ multiplex PCR; TCRdb stores just in-frame clones and leaves some out. This table lists some 110,000 clones. The sequence came from a man between 18 and 29 years old in good health and CMV-seronegative. The sequenced material came from PBMCs. The genes are TRBV4-1 and TRBJ2-1; 12 bases fit TRBD2. DNA for the CDR3: TGCGCCAGCAGCCAAGTGGCGCTAGCGGGAGGGGTATCAGGCAATGAGCAGTTCTTC. Amino acid sequence: CASSQVALAGGVSGNEQFF.